The 7 T cell receptor beta chains given below trace back to one sample, sequenced in a study of blood T cell repertoires in COVID-19. The method was immunoSEQ multiplex PCR; TCRdb's version includes in-frame clones alone and lacks a portion of them. The data contain 30,000 to 35,000 clones, roughly 87% of them singletons. The material sequenced was peripheral blood. These receptors all stem from a man aged 80 or over with acute or convalescent COVID-19.

The V and J genes are TRBV5-6 and TRBJ2-1, with D possibly TRBD1 on 5 matching bases. There are 13 residues in the CDR3. V lost 1 base to trimming and J lost 7 bases, with 9 bases between them. Per the germline V gene, CDR1 is SGHDT and CDR2 is YYEEEE. In DNA form, the CDR3 reads TGTGCCAGCAGCTTGATACAGGTGAATGAGCAGTTCTTC. Translated, it gives CASSLIQVNEQFF.

The chain is built from TRBV5-6 and TRBJ1-5, with D possibly being TRBD1 (5 bases). V gave up 0 bases and J gave up 7 bases, with 11 bases separating them. CDR3 size: 14 residues. Germline V gene lookup returns CDR1 SGHDT and CDR2 YYEEEE. The CDR3 is CASSLAAGNQPQHF. The CDR3 DNA follows: TGTGCCAGCAGCTTGGCCGCAGGGAACCAGCCCCAGCATTTT.

The J gene is TRBJ2-7, the V gene TRBV27, with TRBD1 matching over 7 bases. The germline V gene has CDR1 MNHEY and CDR2 SMNVEV (reference sequence). The CDR3 length is 15 residues. V gave up 5 bases and J gave up 1 base; unmatched junction bases: 8. The CDR3: CASSVQTGLSYEQYF. DNA of the CDR3: TGTGCCAGCAGTGTCCAGACAGGGCTATCCTACGAGCAGTACTTC.

The chain has TRBV6-6 and TRBJ2-5; 10 bases fit TRBD1. Per the germline V gene, CDR1 is MNHNY and CDR2 is SVGAGI (reference sequence). This CDR3 is built from 16 residues. Trimming at V came to 4 bases and at J to 2 bases, leaving 7 bases not matched to a gene. As DNA, the CDR3 is TGTGCCAGCAGTTTCCGGGACAGGGGACCTCAAGAGACCCAGTACTTC. This codes for CASSFRDRGPQETQYF.

The chain links TRBV2 to TRBJ2-1, with 13 bases identical to TRBD2. Per the germline V gene, CDR1 is SNHLY and CDR2 is FYNNEI. The CDR3 length is 15 residues. With 5 bases clipped from V and 7 bases from J, the junction kept 5 bases outside the gene matches. The CDR3 reads CASSQLAGGKNEQFF. The CDR3 nucleotides are TGTGCCAGCAGTCAACTAGCGGGGGGGAAGAATGAGCAGTTCTTC.

The chain combines TRBV27 with TRBJ1-1; TRBD1 matches 7 bases. Germline lookup yields CDR1 MNHEY and CDR2 SMNVEV (reference sequence). The CDR3 contains 14 residues. Trimming took 5 bases from V and 4 from J; bases not matched to a gene: 7. The CDR3 region is CASSPRGPSTEAFF. DNA for the CDR3: TGTGCCAGCAGTCCAAGGGGGCCCAGCACTGAAGCTTTCTTT.

The V gene is TRBV18, the J gene TRBJ1-5, with TRBD1 matching 7 bases. With V trimmed by 5 bases and J by 4 bases, 5 bases remained unmatched. The CDR3 has 14 amino acids. Looked up from germline, CDR1 is KGHSH and CDR2 is LQKENI. The CDR3 spells CASSSGTANQPQHF. In DNA form, the CDR3 reads TGTGCCAGCTCATCCGGGACAGCTAATCAGCCCCAGCATTTT.